This T cell receptor beta chain appears in the sequencing data of a study of T-cell reconstitution after alpha-beta-depleted transplantation in children. Whole-study results and caveats: There were some patients whose high TCRbeta diversity at day 60 came from surviving recipient T cells and thymic progenitors. Reported findings indicate that, about two months after transplant, alpha-beta T cells came from several hundred expanded clones, which were derived from non-depleted graft cells. T-cell counts and diversity at one year post-transplant came mainly from newly produced T cells.

This clonotype was seen repeatedly, ten times or more. The target antigen is unknown. Unique molecular identifiers were used in preparing the TCRbeta library. Each CDR3 protein is one row after TCRdb ran MiXCR on the PCR reads. This table holds 90,000 to 120,000 distinct CDR3 sequences, approximately 6.4% found once. The germline gives CDR1 MNHNS, CDR2 SASEGT. The V and J ends lost 4 bases and 0 bases respectively, with 10 bases between them. This CDR3 comprises 15 residues. The rearrangement joins TRBV6-1 to TRBJ2-1; no firm D call. This receptor was taken from a male patient under 10 years old who had a stem cell transplant for acute lymphoblastic leukemia, so the T cells may come from the graft donor. Sample: PBMCs, mostly from graft donor cells, taken 360 days after TCRalphabeta/CD19-depleted stem cell transplant. CDR3 sequence: CASSADVLSYNEQFF. CDR3 DNA sequence: TGTGCCAGCAGTGCGGACGTCCTCTCCTACAATGAGCAGTTCTTC.